A selection of T cell receptor beta chains follows, all from one sample in a study of blood T cell repertoires in COVID-19. Using immunoSEQ multiplex PCR, the repertoire was profiled, and TCRdb retains in-frame clones only, with some absent. The table lists about 250,000 clones, approximately 85% of them singletons, with about 6% in the top ten. The sequenced sample consisted of peripheral blood. These receptors were obtained from an elderly woman with COVID-19, enrolled during active disease. The CDR3 runs from the conserved cysteine through the conserved F or W. A D gene is named only where the DNA matches it firmly. Some rows mark clone size as missing; the rest say once, few, many or name a class of expanded clone.

CDR3,DNA,J,D,size,V
CSVEVSGNTIYF,TGCAGCGTTGAAGTGAGTGGAAACACCATATATTTT,TRBJ1-3,NA,NA,TRBV29-1
CATSRAGGQGKYEQYF,TGTGCCACCAGCAGAGCAGGTGGGCAGGGGAAATACGAGCAGTACTTC,TRBJ2-7,NA,NA,TRBV15
CASSIQGTGGFNQPQHF,TGTGCCAGCAGCATCCAAGGGACAGGGGGCTTTAATCAGCCCCAGCATTTT,TRBJ1-5,TRBD1,NA,TRBV7-9
CASSFWQGTDSNQPQHF,TGTGCCAGCAGTTTTTGGCAGGGAACGGATAGCAATCAGCCCCAGCATTTT,TRBJ1-5,NA,NA,TRBV28
CASSPTSGGRETQYF,TGCGCCAGCAGCCCCACTAGCGGGGGAAGGGAGACCCAGTACTTC,TRBJ2-5,TRBD2,NA,TRBV5-1
CASSLAQGGGETQYF,TGCGCCAGCAGCTTGGCCCAGGGAGGTGGCGAGACCCAGTACTTC,TRBJ2-5,NA,NA,TRBV5-1
CASSLSLPNGYTF,TGTGCCAGCAGCTTAAGCCTTCCGAATGGCTACACCTTC,TRBJ1-2,NA,few,TRBV7-2
CASSLGRGQAYGYTF,TGTGCCAGCAGCTTAGGGAGGGGGCAGGCCTATGGCTACACCTTC,TRBJ1-2,TRBD1,NA,TRBV7-2
CASQQGNSYNEQFF,TGTGCCAGTCAACAGGGGAACTCCTACAATGAGCAGTTCTTC,TRBJ2-1,TRBD1,NA,TRBV6-5
CASSVQSPPYNEQFF,TGTGCCAGCAGCGTACAATCGCCACCATACAATGAGCAGTTCTTC,TRBJ2-1,NA,once,TRBV7-6
CASSLAVSGNTIYF,TGTGCCAGCAGCTTAGCCGTCTCTGGAAACACCATATATTTT,TRBJ1-3,NA,NA,TRBV7-2
CAISESEGSLGNTIYF,TGTGCCATCAGTGAGTCGGAGGGGTCGCTTGGAAACACCATATATTTT,TRBJ1-3,NA,NA,TRBV10-3
CASSSERGFSYEQYF,TGTGCCAGCAGCTCCGAGCGGGGATTCTCCTACGAGCAGTACTTC,TRBJ2-7,TRBD2,NA,TRBV5-8
CASSLRQGALYGYTF,TGCGCCAGCAGCTTGAGACAGGGGGCCCTCTATGGCTACACCTTC,TRBJ1-2,TRBD1,NA,TRBV5-1
CASSLSGQGSAGELFF,TGTGCCAGCAGCTTGAGTGGACAGGGTTCAGCGGGGGAGCTGTTTTTT,TRBJ2-2,TRBD1,NA,TRBV5-4
CASSDEEGRGYTF,TGTGCCAGCAGTGACGAGGAGGGTCGAGGCTACACCTTC,TRBJ1-2,NA,NA,TRBV6-4
CASSPRLAGETQYF,TGTGCCAGCAGTCCGAGATTAGCCGGAGAGACCCAGTACTTC,TRBJ2-5,NA,NA,TRBV6-2/TRBV6-3
CASSLVSVPPGELFF,TGTGCCAGCAGCTTAGTTTCCGTCCCCCCCGGGGAGCTGTTTTTT,TRBJ2-2,NA,NA,TRBV11-2
CASSLSKTVYNEQFF,TGTGCCAGCAGTTTATCAAAAACAGTCTACAATGAGCAGTTCTTC,TRBJ2-1,NA,NA,TRBV27
CASSEVVGDNSPLHF,TGTGCCAGCAGTGAGGTTGTAGGGGATAATTCACCCCTCCACTTT,TRBJ1-6,NA,NA,TRBV2
CASSLDYDEQFF,TGTGCCAGCAGCTTGGACTATGACGAGCAGTTCTTC,TRBJ2-1,NA,NA,TRBV5-6
CASSLSQGSGPYEQYF,TGTGCCAGCAGTTTATCGCAGGGTTCAGGGCCTTACGAGCAGTACTTC,TRBJ2-7,NA,NA,TRBV27
CASSNRGRGDTQYF,TGTGCCAGCAGCAACAGGGGCCGAGGAGATACGCAGTATTTT,TRBJ2-3,TRBD1,NA,TRBV6-5
CASSPTGDTEAFF,TGTGCCAGCAGCCCAACAGGGGACACTGAAGCTTTCTTT,TRBJ1-1,TRBD1,NA,TRBV6-5
CASSPGTGSGYTF,TGCGCCAGCAGCCCCGGGACAGGGTCTGGCTACACCTTC,TRBJ1-2,TRBD1,NA,TRBV10-2
CASSYSGQGQSPLHF,TGTGCCAGCAGTTACTCGGGTCAGGGGCAATCACCCCTCCACTTT,TRBJ1-6,NA,NA,TRBV6-6
CASSLDRGVAEAFF,TGTGCCAGCAGCTTAGATCGGGGGGTAGCTGAAGCTTTCTTT,TRBJ1-1,NA,NA,TRBV7-2
CASSLKNTEAFF,TGTGCCAGCAGCTTAAAGAACACCGAAGCTTTCTTT,TRBJ1-1,NA,NA,TRBV7-9
CASSPITGSTEAFF,TGTGCCAGCTCACCAATTACAGGTTCCACTGAAGCTTTCTTT,TRBJ1-1,NA,NA,TRBV18
CASSGGRGETQYF,TGTGCCAGCAGCGGGGGTCGGGGGGAGACCCAGTACTTC,TRBJ2-5,NA,NA,TRBV7-7
CASSLELGTDTQYF,TGCGCCAGCAGCTTGGAACTGGGCACAGATACGCAGTATTTT,TRBJ2-3,NA,once,TRBV5-1